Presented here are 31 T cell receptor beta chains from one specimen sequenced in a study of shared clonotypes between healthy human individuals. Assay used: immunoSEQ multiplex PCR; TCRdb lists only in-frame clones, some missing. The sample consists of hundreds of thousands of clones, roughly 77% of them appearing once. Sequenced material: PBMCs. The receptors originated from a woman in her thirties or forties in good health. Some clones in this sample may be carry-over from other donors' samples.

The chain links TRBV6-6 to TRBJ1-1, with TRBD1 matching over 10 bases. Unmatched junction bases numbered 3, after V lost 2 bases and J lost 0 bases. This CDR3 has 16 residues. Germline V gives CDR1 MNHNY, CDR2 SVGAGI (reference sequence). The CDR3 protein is CASSYGQGVMNTEAFF. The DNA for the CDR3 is TGTGCCAGCAGTTACGGACAGGGGGTTATGAACACTGAAGCTTTCTTT.

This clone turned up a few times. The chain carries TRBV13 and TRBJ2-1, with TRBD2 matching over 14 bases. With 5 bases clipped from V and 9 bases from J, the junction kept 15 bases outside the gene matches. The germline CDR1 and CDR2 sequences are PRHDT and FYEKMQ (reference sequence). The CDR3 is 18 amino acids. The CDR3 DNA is TGTGCCAGCAGCCAACATATCCGACTAGCGGGAGGGCCCGGTGAGCAGTTCTTC. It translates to CASSQHIRLAGGPGEQFF.

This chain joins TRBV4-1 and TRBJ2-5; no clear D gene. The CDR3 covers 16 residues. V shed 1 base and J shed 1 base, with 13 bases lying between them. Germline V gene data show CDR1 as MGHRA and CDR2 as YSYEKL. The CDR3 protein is CASSQVVLAGQETQYF. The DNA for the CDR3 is TGCGCCAGCAGCCAAGTAGTATTGGCCGGCCAAGAGACCCAGTACTTC.

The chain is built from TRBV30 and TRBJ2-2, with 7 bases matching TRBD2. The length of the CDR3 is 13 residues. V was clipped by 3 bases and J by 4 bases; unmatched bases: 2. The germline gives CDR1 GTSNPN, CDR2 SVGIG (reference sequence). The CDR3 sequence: CAWSGRPTGELFF. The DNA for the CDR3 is TGTGCCTGGAGCGGGAGGCCCACCGGGGAGCTGTTTTTT.

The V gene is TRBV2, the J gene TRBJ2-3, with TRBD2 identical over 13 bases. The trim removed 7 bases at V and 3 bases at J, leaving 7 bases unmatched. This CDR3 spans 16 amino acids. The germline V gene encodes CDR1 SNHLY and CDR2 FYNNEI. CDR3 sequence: CASTVGTSGKTDTQYF. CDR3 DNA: TGTGCCAGCACGGTGGGGACTAGCGGGAAAACAGATACGCAGTATTTT.

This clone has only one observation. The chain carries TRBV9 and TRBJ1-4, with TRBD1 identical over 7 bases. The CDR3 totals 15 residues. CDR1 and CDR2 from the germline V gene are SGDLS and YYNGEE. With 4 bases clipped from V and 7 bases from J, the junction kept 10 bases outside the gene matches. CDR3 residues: CASSPRRGLGEKLFF. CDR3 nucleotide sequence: TGTGCCAGCAGCCCTCGTAGGGGGCTAGGTGAAAAACTGTTTTTT.

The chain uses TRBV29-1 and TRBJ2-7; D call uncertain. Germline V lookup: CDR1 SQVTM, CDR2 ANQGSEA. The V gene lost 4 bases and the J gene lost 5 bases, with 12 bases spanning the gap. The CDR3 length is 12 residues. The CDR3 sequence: CSVARGLNEQYF. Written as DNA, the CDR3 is TGCAGCGTTGCCAGAGGCCTAAACGAGCAGTACTTC.

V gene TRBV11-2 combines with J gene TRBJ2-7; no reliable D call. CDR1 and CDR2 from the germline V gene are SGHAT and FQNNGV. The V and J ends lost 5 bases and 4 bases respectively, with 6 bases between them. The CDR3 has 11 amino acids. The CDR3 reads CASSPMYEQYF. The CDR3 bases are TGTGCCAGCAGCCCTATGTACGAGCAGTACTTC.

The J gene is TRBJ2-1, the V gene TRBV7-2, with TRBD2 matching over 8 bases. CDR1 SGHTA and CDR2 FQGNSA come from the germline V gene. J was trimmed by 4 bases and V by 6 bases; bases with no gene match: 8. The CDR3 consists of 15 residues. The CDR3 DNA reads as TGTGCCAGCAGGCGGGAGGCCTTCCGGTACAATGAGCAGTTCTTC. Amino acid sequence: CASRREAFRYNEQFF.

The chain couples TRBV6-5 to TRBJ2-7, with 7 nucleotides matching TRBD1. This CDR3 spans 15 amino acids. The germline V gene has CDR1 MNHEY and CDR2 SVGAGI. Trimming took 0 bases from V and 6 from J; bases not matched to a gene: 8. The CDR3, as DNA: TGTGCCAGCAGTTACTCCCGCCGACAGGGCCCCGAGCAGTACTTC. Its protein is CASSYSRRQGPEQYF.

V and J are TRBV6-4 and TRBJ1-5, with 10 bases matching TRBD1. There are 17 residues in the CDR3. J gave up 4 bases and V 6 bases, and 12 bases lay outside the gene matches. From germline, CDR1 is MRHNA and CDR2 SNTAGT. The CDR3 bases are TGTGCCAGCAGCCGACCAGTGACAGGGGGCTGTAATCAGCCCCAGCATTTT. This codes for CASSRPVTGGCNQPQHF.

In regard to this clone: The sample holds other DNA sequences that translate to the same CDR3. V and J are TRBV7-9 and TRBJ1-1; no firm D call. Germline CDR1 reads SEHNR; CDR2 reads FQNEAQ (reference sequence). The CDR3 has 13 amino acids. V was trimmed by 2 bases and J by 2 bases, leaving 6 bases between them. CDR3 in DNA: TGTGCCAGCAGCTTACAGGTAAACACTGAAGCTTTCTTT. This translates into CASSLQVNTEAFF.

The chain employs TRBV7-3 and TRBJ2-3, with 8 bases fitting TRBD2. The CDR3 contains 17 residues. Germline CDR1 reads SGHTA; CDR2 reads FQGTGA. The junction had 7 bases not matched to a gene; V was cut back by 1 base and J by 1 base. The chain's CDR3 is CASSLSSGRSGTDTQYF. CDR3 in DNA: TGTGCCAGCAGCTTAAGCAGCGGGAGAAGCGGCACAGATACGCAGTATTTT.

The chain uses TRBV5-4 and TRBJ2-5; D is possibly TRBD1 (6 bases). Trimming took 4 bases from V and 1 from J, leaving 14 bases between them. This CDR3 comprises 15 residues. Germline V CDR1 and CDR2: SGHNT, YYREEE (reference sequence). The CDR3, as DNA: TGTGCCAGCAGCCTGTATACAGGGCCCCAAGAGACCCAGTACTTC. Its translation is CASSLYTGPQETQYF.

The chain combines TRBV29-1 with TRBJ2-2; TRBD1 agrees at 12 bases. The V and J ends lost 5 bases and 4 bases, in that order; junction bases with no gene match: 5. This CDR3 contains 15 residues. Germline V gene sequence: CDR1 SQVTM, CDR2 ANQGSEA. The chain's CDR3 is CSVYSGQGATGELFF. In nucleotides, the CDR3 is TGCAGCGTTTATTCGGGACAGGGGGCCACCGGGGAGCTGTTTTTT.

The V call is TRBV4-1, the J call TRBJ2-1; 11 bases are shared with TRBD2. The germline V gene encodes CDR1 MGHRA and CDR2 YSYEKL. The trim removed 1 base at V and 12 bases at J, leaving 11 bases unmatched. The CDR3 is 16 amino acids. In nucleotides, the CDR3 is TGCGCCAGCAGCCAAGGAAGACTAGCGGGGTTTGAAGGGCAGTTCTTC. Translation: CASSQGRLAGFEGQFF.

CDR3 DNA sequence: TGTGCCAGCAGCCGTTCAGGGGGAACGACCCAGTACTTC. Amino acid sequence: CASSRSGGTTQYF. This rearrangement joins TRBV7-3 to TRBJ2-5, with 7 bases that match TRBD1. This CDR3 has 13 residues. V gave up 5 bases and J gave up 7 bases; unmatched junction bases: 7. Germline CDR1 is SGHTA and CDR2 is FQGTGA.

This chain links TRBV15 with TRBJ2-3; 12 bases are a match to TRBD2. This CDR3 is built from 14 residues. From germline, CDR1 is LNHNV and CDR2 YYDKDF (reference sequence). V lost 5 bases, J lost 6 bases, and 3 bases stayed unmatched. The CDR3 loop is CATSPLAGGDTQYF. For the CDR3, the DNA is TGTGCCACCAGCCCTCTAGCGGGAGGGGATACGCAGTATTTT.

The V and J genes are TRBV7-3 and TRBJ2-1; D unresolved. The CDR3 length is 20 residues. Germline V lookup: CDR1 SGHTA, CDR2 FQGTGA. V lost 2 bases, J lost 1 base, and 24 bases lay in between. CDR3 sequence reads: CASSLGFGALERESYNEQFF. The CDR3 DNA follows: TGTGCCAGCAGCTTAGGTTTTGGAGCGCTCGAGCGAGAATCCTACAATGAGCAGTTCTTC.

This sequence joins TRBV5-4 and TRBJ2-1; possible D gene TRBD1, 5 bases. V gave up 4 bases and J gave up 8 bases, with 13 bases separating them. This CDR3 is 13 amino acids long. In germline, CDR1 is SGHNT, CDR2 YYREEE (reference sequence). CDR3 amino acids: CASSRGVGHEQFF. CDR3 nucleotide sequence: TGTGCCAGCAGCAGGGGCGTGGGGCATGAGCAGTTCTTC.

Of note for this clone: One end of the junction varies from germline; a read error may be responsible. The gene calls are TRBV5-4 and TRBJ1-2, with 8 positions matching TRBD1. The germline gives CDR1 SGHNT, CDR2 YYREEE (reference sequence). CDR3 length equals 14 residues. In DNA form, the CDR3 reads TGTGCCAGCAACTCTCAGGGGGCAACCTATGGCTACATCTTC. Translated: CASNSQGATYGYIF.

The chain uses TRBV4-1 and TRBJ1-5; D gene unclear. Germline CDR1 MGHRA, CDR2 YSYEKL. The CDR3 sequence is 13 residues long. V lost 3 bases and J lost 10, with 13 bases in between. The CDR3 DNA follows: TGCGCCAGCAGCCATATTGGACCGGGCCCCCAGCATTTT. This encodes CASSHIGPGPQHF.

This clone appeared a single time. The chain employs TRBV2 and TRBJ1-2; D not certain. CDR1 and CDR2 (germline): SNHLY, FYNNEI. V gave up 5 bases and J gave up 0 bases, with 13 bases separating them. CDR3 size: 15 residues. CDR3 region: CASSPTLGTNYGYTF. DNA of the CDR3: TGTGCCAGCAGTCCTACCTTAGGCACTAACTATGGCTACACCTTC.

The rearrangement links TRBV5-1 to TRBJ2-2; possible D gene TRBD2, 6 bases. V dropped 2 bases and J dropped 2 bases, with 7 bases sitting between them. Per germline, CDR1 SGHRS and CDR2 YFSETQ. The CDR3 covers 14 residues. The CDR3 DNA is TGCGCCAGCAGCTTTAGCGGAAACACCGGGGAGCTGTTTTTT. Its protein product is CASSFSGNTGELFF.

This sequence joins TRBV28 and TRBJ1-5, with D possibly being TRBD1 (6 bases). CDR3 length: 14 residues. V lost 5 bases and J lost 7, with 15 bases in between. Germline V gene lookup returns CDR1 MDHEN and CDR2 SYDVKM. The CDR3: CASSGYGGGQPQHF. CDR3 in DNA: TGTGCCAGCAGTGGTTACGGAGGGGGGCAGCCCCAGCATTTT.

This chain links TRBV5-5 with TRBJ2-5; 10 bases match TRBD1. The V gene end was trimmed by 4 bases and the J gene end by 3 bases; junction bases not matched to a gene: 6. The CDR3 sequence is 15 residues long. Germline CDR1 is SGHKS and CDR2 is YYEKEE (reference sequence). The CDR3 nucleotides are TGTGCCAGCAGCCCCGGGACAGGGGTAGAAGAGACCCAGTACTTC. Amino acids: CASSPGTGVEETQYF.

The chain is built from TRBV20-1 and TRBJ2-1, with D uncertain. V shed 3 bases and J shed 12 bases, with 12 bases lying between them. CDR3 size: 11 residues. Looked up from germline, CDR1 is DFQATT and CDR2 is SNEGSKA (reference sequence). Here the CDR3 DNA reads TGCAGTGCTAGGAGGCTAGGTGGGCAGTTCTTC. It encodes CSARRLGGQFF.

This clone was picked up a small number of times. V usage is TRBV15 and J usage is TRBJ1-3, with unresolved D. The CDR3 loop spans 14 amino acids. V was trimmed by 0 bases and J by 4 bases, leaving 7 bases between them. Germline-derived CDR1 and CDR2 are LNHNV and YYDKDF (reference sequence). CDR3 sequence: CATSREHGGNTIYF. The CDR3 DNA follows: TGTGCCACCAGCAGAGAACACGGAGGAAACACCATATATTTT.

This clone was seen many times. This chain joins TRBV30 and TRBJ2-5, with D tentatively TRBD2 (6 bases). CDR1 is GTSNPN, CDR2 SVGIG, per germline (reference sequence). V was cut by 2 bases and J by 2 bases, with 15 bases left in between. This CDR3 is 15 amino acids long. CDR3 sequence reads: CAWSPGRGLQETQYF. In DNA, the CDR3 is TGTGCCTGGAGTCCCGGGCGGGGATTGCAAGAGACCCAGTACTTC.

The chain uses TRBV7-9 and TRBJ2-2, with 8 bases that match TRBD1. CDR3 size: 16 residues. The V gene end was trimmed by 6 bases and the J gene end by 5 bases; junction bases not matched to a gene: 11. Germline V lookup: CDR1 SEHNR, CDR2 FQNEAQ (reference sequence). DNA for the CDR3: TGTGCCAGCAGACATTCGGGTACAGGGGGGACCGGGGAGCTGTTTTTT. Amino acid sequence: CASRHSGTGGTGELFF.

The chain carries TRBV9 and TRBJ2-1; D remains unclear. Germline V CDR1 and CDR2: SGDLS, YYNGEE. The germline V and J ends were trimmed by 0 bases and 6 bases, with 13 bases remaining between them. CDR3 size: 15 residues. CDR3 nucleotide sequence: TGTGCCAGCAGCGTAGTTGACTCGACGGGCAATGAGCAGTTCTTC. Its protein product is CASSVVDSTGNEQFF.